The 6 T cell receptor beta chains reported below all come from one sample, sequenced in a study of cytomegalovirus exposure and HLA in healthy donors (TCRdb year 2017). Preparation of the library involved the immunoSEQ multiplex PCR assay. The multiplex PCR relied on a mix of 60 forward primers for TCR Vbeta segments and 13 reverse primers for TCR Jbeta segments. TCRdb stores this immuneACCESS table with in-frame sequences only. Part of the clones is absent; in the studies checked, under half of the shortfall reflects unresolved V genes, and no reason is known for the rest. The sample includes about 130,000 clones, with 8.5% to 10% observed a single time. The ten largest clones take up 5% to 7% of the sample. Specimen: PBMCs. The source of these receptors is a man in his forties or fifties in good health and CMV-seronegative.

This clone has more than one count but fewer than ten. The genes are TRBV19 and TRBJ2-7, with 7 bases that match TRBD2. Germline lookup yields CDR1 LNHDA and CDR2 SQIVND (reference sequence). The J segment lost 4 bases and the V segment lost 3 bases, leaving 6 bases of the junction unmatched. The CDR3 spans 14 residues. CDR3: CASSIEEGGYEQYF. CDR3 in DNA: TGTGCCAGTAGTATCGAGGAGGGAGGGTACGAGCAGTACTTC.

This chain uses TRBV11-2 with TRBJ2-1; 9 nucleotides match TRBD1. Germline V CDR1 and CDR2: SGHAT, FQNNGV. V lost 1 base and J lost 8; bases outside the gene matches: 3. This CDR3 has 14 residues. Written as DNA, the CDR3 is TGTGCCAGCAGCTTAGCGGGACAGGGCCATGAGCAGTTCTTC. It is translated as CASSLAGQGHEQFF.

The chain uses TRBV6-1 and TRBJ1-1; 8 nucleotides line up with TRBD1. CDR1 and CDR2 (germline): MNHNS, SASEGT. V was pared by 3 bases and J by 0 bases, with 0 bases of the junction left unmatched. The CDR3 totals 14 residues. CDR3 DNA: TGTGCCAGCAGTGAGACAGGGGTGAACACTGAAGCTTTCTTT. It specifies CASSETGVNTEAFF.

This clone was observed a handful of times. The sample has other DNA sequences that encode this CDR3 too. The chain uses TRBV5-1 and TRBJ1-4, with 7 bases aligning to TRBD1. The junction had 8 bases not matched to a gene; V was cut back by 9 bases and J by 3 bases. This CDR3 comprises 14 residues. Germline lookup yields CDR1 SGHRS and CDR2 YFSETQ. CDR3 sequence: CATRQGWANEKLFF. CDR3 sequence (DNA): TGCGCCACCAGACAGGGATGGGCTAATGAAAAACTGTTTTTT.

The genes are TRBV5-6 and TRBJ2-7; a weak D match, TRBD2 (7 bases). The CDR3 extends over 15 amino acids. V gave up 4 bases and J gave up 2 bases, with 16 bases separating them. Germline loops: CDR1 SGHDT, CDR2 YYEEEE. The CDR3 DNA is TGTGCCAGCAGCGTACCACGCGGGGGCACCTACGAGCAGTACTTC. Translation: CASSVPRGGTYEQYF. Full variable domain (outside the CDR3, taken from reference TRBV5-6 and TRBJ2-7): DAGVTQSPTHLIKTRGQQVTLRCSPKSGHDTVSWYQQALGQGPQFIFQYYEEEERQRGNFPDRFSGHQFPNYSSELNVNALLLGDSALYLCASSVPRGGTYEQYFGPGTRLTVT.

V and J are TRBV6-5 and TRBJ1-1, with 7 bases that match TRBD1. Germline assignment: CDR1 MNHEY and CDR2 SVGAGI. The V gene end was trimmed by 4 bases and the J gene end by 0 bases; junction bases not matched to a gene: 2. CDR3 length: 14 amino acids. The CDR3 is CASSWDSLNTEAFF. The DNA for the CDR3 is TGTGCCAGCAGTTGGGACAGTCTGAACACTGAAGCTTTCTTT.